This T cell receptor beta chain is from a study of blood T cell repertoires in COVID-19. On the study more broadly: Sources were T cells, B-cell-depleted T cells, or PBMCs; the material itself was cDNA or gDNA.

This clone is a singleton in its sample. The CDR3 runs 15 residues. Germline loops: CDR1 LNHNV, CDR2 YYDKDF (reference sequence). Trimming removed 3 bases from V and 1 base from J, with 12 bases in between. Profiled with immunoSEQ multiplex PCR; TCRdb holds only in-frame clones, not every one. The data show 250,000 to 350,000 clones, roughly 87% seen once. What the recovered Cohort 3 donors had was two negative PCRs, clearance, or symptom resolution. The sequence was obtained from a woman in her twenties or thirties who had recovered from COVID-19. The chain carries TRBV15 and TRBJ2-5, with TRBD1 as a possible D gene (6 bases). The sample was PBMCs or T cells enriched from blood (not recorded which). The DNA of the CDR3 is TGTGCCACCAGCAGTATTACAGGGTTCCAAGAGACCCAGTACTTC. Its translation: CATSSITGFQETQYF.